The 19 T cell receptor beta chains below all came from one sample that was sequenced in a study of shared clonotypes between healthy human individuals. Assay used: immunoSEQ multiplex PCR; TCRdb lists only in-frame clones, some missing. This table holds roughly 2.5 million clones, just over 90% found once. The specimen was naive CD4+ T cells sorted from blood. Subset of the sample: CD45RA+ positively selected. These TCRs come from a man younger than 35 in good health.

The V gene is TRBV11-2, the J gene TRBJ2-7; perhaps TRBD2 as D (6 bases). The CDR3 totals 15 residues. Per the germline V gene, CDR1 is SGHAT and CDR2 is FQNNGV. V was shortened by 1 base and J by 6 bases, with 16 bases between the two germline ends. CDR3 in DNA: TGTGCCAGCAGCTTAGGGGGTAGGGACTTGAGCGAGCAGTACTTC. Amino acids: CASSLGGRDLSEQYF.

The chain joins TRBV19 to TRBJ1-1, with a weak D call TRBD1 (5 bases). Germline loops: CDR1 LNHDA, CDR2 SQIVND (reference sequence). The CDR3 length is 12 residues. Between the trimmed V and J ends, which lost 5 bases and 5 bases, there was a span of 9 bases. The CDR3 DNA reads as TGTGCCAGTAGTCAGCGGGGGACTGAAGCTTTCTTT. It encodes CASSQRGTEAFF.

The chain couples TRBV5-1 to TRBJ1-1; D possibly corresponds to TRBD1 (5 bases). The CDR3 consists of 15 residues. Germline lookup yields CDR1 SGHRS and CDR2 YFSETQ. The V end was cut by 1 base, the J end by 0 bases, with 10 bases between. The CDR3 spells CASSLWSDMNTEAFF. CDR3 coding DNA: TGCGCCAGCAGCTTGTGGTCGGACATGAACACTGAAGCTTTCTTT. Combining the CDR3 with reference TRBV5-1 and TRBJ1-1 gives the whole variable domain KAGVTQTPRYLIKTRGQQVTLSCSPISGHRSVSWYQQTPGQGLQFLFEYFSETQRNKGNFPGRFSGRQFSNSRSEMNVSTLELGDSALYLCASSLWSDMNTEAFFGQGTRLTVV.

The chain joins TRBV30 to TRBJ1-3, with D tentatively TRBD1 (5 bases). CDR3 length equals 15 residues. The V and J ends lost 2 bases and 0 bases respectively, with 11 bases between them. Germline V gene data show CDR1 as GTSNPN and CDR2 as SVGIG (reference sequence). CDR3 coding DNA: TGTGCCTGGAGTATGACAGTGTACTCTGGAAACACCATATATTTT. It is translated as CAWSMTVYSGNTIYF.

With respect to this clone: The identical CDR3 is also encoded by other nucleotide sequences in the sample. This sequence joins TRBV12-5 and TRBJ1-5; D not resolved. Deletions cut 3 bases from V and 0 bases from J, with 3 bases between. The CDR3 is 13 amino acids. In germline, CDR1 is LGHNT, CDR2 FRNRAP. This CDR3 reads CASGLDSNQPQHF. The CDR3 nucleotides are TGTGCTAGTGGTTTAGATAGCAATCAGCCCCAGCATTTT.

The CDR3 DNA reads TGCGCCAGCAGCTACGGGACAGGTTACGCTTTCTTT. Amino acid sequence: CASSYGTGYAFF. This rearrangement joins TRBV5-1 to TRBJ1-1; 8 bases match TRBD1. The CDR3 length is 12 residues. Losses at the gene ends were 3 bases for V and 11 bases for J; bases not matched to a gene: 6. CDR1 is SGHRS and CDR2 is YFSETQ in the germline V gene.

In its sample, this clone was seen once. The V and J genes are TRBV6-5 and TRBJ2-7; 11 nucleotides align to TRBD2. V trimming: 6 bases; J trimming: 0 bases; junction bases outside the gene matches: 4. The CDR3 extends over 15 amino acids. The germline V gene encodes CDR1 MNHEY and CDR2 SVGAGI. CDR3 sequence (DNA): TGTGCCAGCAGATCCGGGACTAGCGGCTCCTACGAGCAGTACTTC. Amino acid sequence: CASRSGTSGSYEQYF.

This rearrangement joins TRBV11-2 to TRBJ2-1; 10 bases agree with TRBD1. The CDR3 loop spans 15 amino acids. CDR1 and CDR2 (germline): SGHAT, FQNNGV. With 4 bases clipped from V and 8 bases from J, the junction kept 8 bases outside the gene matches. As DNA, the CDR3 is TGTGCCAGCAGCTCGACCGGGACAGGGGATGATGAGCAGTTCTTC. Its translation: CASSSTGTGDDEQFF.

The chain uses TRBV6-1 and TRBJ1-6, with TRBD1 matching 11 bases. J gave up 10 bases and V 8 bases, and 4 bases lay outside the gene matches. This CDR3 spans 13 amino acids. Germline loops: CDR1 MNHNS, CDR2 SASEGT. The CDR3 is CASGQGADSPLHF. The DNA for the CDR3 is TGTGCCAGCGGACAGGGGGCGGACTCACCCCTCCACTTT.

V and J are TRBV10-2 and TRBJ1-2; 7 bases line up with TRBD1. The germline CDR1 and CDR2 sequences are WSHSY and SAAADI. The V and J ends lost 2 bases and 8 bases, in that order; junction bases with no gene match: 5. There are 13 residues in the CDR3. The chain's CDR3 is CASSEPRQGGYTF. For the CDR3, the DNA is TGCGCCAGCAGTGAGCCGCGACAGGGCGGCTACACCTTC.

This chain joins TRBV10-1 and TRBJ1-6; perhaps TRBD1 as D (5 bases). The CDR3 length is 13 residues. In germline, CDR1 is WNHNN, CDR2 SYGVQD (reference sequence). Between the trimmed V and J ends, which lost 4 bases and 5 bases, there was a span of 6 bases. In DNA, the CDR3 is TGCGCCAGCAGTGGACAGCATAATTCACCCCTCCACTTT. Its protein is CASSGQHNSPLHF.

The chain couples TRBV10-1 to TRBJ2-3; D may correspond to TRBD1 or TRBD2 (5 bases each). Germline V gene lookup returns CDR1 WNHNN and CDR2 SYGVQD (reference sequence). V lost 6 bases and J lost 0, with 10 bases in between. The length of the CDR3 is 14 residues. The chain's CDR3 is CASSGAGSTDTQYF. The CDR3 region has the DNA TGCGCCAGCAGCGGGGCAGGGAGCACAGATACGCAGTATTTT.

V gene TRBV19 combines with J gene TRBJ2-5; 8 bases agree with TRBD2. The CDR3 spans 15 residues. V shed 4 bases and J 1 base; nucleotides not matched to a gene: 5. Germline CDR1 is LNHDA and CDR2 is SQIVND (reference sequence). CDR3 sequence reads: CASSKRGPTQETQYF. For the CDR3, the DNA is TGTGCCAGTAGTAAGCGGGGGCCAACCCAAGAGACCCAGTACTTC.

The CDR3 sequence: CASSPIRQDYTGELFF. The CDR3 DNA reads as TGTGCCAGCTCTCCAATTCGGCAGGACTACACCGGGGAGCTGTTTTTT. V usage is TRBV18 and J usage is TRBJ2-2; possible D gene TRBD2, 5 bases. Trimming shortened V by 6 bases and J by 3 bases, and 17 bases separated the two germline ends. The germline V gene encodes CDR1 KGHSH and CDR2 LQKENI. The CDR3 extends over 16 amino acids.

The chain is built from TRBV2 and TRBJ1-6; a possible D gene is TRBD1 (6 bases). The V and J ends lost 2 bases and 7 bases respectively, with 12 bases between them. The CDR3 extends over 15 amino acids. Germline assignment: CDR1 SNHLY and CDR2 FYNNEI. The CDR3: CASSEQGPGNSPLHF. DNA of the CDR3: TGTGCCAGCAGTGAACAGGGGCCGGGGAATTCACCCCTCCACTTT.

This chain uses TRBV10-2 with TRBJ2-5; D gene uncertain. Germline V gene lookup returns CDR1 WSHSY and CDR2 SAAADI. With 10 bases removed from V and 5 bases from J, the gap between germline ends came to 11 bases. The CDR3 has 11 amino acids. CDR3 sequence reads: CATRHGETQYF. The CDR3 region has the DNA TGCGCCACCAGGCACGGGGAGACCCAGTACTTC.

In this sample, this clone turned up once. The chain employs TRBV5-1 and TRBJ1-3; the D is unclear. V was trimmed by 5 bases and J by 0 bases, leaving 12 bases between them. This CDR3 contains 15 residues. In germline, CDR1 is SGHRS, CDR2 YFSETQ. The DNA for the CDR3 is TGCGCCAGCAGTGTGGATGGAAACTCTGGAAACACCATATATTTT. Translated: CASSVDGNSGNTIYF.

The chain carries TRBV18 and TRBJ1-2; a weak D match, TRBD1 (6 bases). V was cut by 0 bases and J by 7 bases, with 9 bases left in between. In germline, CDR1 is KGHSH, CDR2 LQKENI. The CDR3 has 13 amino acids. This CDR3 is CASSPPAGAGYTF. CDR3 nucleotide sequence: TGTGCCAGCTCACCACCAGCGGGGGCTGGCTACACCTTC.

V gene TRBV30 combines with J gene TRBJ1-6; no reliable D call. With 3 bases removed from V and 5 bases from J, the gap between germline ends came to 8 bases. From germline, CDR1 is GTSNPN and CDR2 SVGIG (reference sequence). This CDR3 region has 13 residues. The CDR3, as DNA: TGTGCCTGGAGGTTTGGGGATAATTCACCCCTCCACTTT. Translating gives CAWRFGDNSPLHF.